The 9 T cell receptor beta chains below were found in one sample sequenced in a study of blood T cells in healthy people across ages. It was with a sample-barcoded 5' primer and a J-beta primer mix that a second PCR of roughly 6 to 12 cycles was run. A single record per CDR3 protein comes from TCRdb applying MiXCR to the 5' RACE reads. This table has roughly 1 million distinct CDR3 sequences, less than 25% appearing once. This sample was shared with a second study, whose subject was T cells of mothers and their children.

Source material: blood. Every receptor here comes from a girl aged 2 to 9 in good health.

The chain is built from TRBV4-3 and TRBJ2-3, with no clear D. The V and J ends lost 2 bases and 5 bases respectively, with 8 bases between them. CDR3 length: 13 amino acids. Germline V gives CDR1 LGHNA, CDR2 YSLEER. CDR3 bases: TGCGCCAGCAGCCAACTAACCGGAGATACGCAGTATTTT. Protein product: CASSQLTGDTQYF.

This clonotype was counted a few times. The chain couples TRBV4-1 to TRBJ2-6; D is tentatively TRBD1 or TRBD2 (5 bases each). Germline CDR1 MGHRA, CDR2 YSYEKL. The CDR3 is 14 residues long. With 8 bases removed from V and 4 bases from J, the gap between germline ends came to 12 bases. CDR3 coding DNA: TGCGCCAGCGGCTCGGGGCCCGGGGCCAACGTCCTGACTTTC. This sequence encodes CASGSGPGANVLTF.

V gene TRBV20-1 combines with J gene TRBJ1-6, with TRBD1 matching over 7 bases. Germline V gene lookup returns CDR1 DFQATT and CDR2 SNEGSKA (reference sequence). The CDR3 consists of 14 residues. V lost 5 bases, J lost 0 bases, and 1 base stayed unmatched. As DNA, the CDR3 is TGCAGTGCTCCAGGGGGCTCCTATAATTCACCCCTCCACTTT. It codes for CSAPGGSYNSPLHF.

Only a few counts were recorded for this clonotype. The rearrangement uses TRBV6-2 or TRBV6-3 and TRBJ2-2, with D possibly matching TRBD1 (6 bases). The CDR3 sequence is 14 residues long. Trimming cost V 4 bases and J 4 bases, with 10 bases left between them. Germline values: CDR1 MNHEY, CDR2 SVGEGT. CDR3 sequence (DNA): TGTGCCAGCAGTTCGGACAGACTCACCGGGGAGCTGTTTTTT. It encodes CASSSDRLTGELFF.

In the case of this clonotype: Germline is not matched at one junction end, which may reflect a read error. The chain recombines TRBV6-5 with TRBJ2-3, with 8 bases fitting TRBD1. The CDR3 length is 14 residues. Germline-derived CDR1 and CDR2 are MNHEY and SVGAGI. This CDR3 reads CASSHPGGTDTQYF. DNA of the CDR3: TGTGCCAGCAGCCATCCAGGGGGCACGGATACGCAGTATTTT.

This rearrangement joins TRBV5-1 to TRBJ2-1; no clear D. From germline, CDR1 is SGHRS and CDR2 YFSETQ. V gave up 6 bases and J gave up 4 bases, with 11 bases separating them. This CDR3 has 13 residues. The CDR3 is CASNEWGYNEQFF. The CDR3 DNA is TGCGCCAGCAATGAGTGGGGTTACAATGAGCAGTTCTTC.

In its sample, this clonotype was seen a few times. This chain uses TRBV6-1 with TRBJ1-2, with unresolved D. This CDR3 contains 13 residues. V was clipped by 2 bases and J by 8 bases, with 12 bases between them. Germline lookup yields CDR1 MNHNS and CDR2 SASEGT. Here the CDR3 reads CASSESGVVGYTF. Here the CDR3 DNA reads TGTGCCAGCAGTGAATCAGGTGTAGTCGGCTACACCTTC.

This chain uses TRBV4-1 with TRBJ1-6; tentative D call: TRBD1 (6 bases). In germline, CDR1 is MGHRA, CDR2 YSYEKL. The CDR3 sequence is 15 residues long. Trimming removed 1 base from V and 10 bases from J, with 14 bases in between. The CDR3 loop is CASSQVGAAGSPLHF. DNA for the CDR3: TGCGCCAGCAGCCAAGTGGGGGCCGCGGGATCACCCCTCCACTTT.

This chain connects TRBV7-2 to TRBJ2-1, with 7 bases lining up with TRBD2. Germline CDR1 reads SGHTA; CDR2 reads FQGNSA. The CDR3 is 15 residues long. V lost 6 bases and J lost 4; bases outside the gene matches: 9. The chain's CDR3 is CASSLTSSGYNEQFF. Written as DNA, the CDR3 is TGTGCCAGCAGTTTGACTAGCTCTGGTTACAATGAGCAGTTCTTC.